This T cell receptor beta chain was sequenced for a study of T cell repertoires in cytomegalovirus infection. Study-wide background: It can be stated that public TCR beta signatures indicated CMV infection as well as a matching HLA type. Findings and limits, study-wide: There were HLA-C-restricted CMV-specific TCR beta clonotypes dominating the ex vivo response.

This clonotype was seen a few times. Its cognate antigen is unknown. TCRdb re-called the reads through MiXCR, storing one row per CDR3 protein. Among about 150,000 distinct CDR3 sequences, around 24% were seen once, and the ten largest hold roughly 9.7%. The TCR was taken from a human donor in good health (CMV status not recorded). Some clones in this sample may be carry-over from other donors' samples. Sequencing was carried out using PBMCs.

The CDR3 reads CASRFSGNTIYF. The DNA for the CDR3 is TGTGCCAGCAGGTTCTCTGGAAACACCATATATTTT. This chain uses TRBV7-9 with TRBJ1-3; no clear D. Trimming removed 6 bases at V and 0 bases at J, with 3 bases between. CDR3 length: 12 amino acids. Looked up from germline, CDR1 is SEHNR and CDR2 is FQNEAQ (reference sequence).